This entry lists 10 T cell receptor beta chains sequenced from one sample in a study of cytomegalovirus exposure and HLA in healthy donors. The protocol was immunoSEQ multiplex PCR, while the TCRdb copy is restricted to in-frame clones and leaves out a portion. The sample lists 70,000 to 75,000 clones; about 95% were seen once. The sample taken for sequencing was PBMCs. The source is a woman younger than 35 in good health and CMV-seropositive.

The sample holds one count of this clone. The chain uses TRBV5-1 and TRBJ2-3, with TRBD1 as a possible D gene (6 bases). CDR3 length: 14 residues. V was pared by 4 bases and J by 4 bases, with 13 bases between. CDR1 is SGHRS and CDR2 is YFSETQ in the germline V gene. The CDR3: CASSRTAGSDTQYF. Here the CDR3 DNA reads TGCGCCAGCAGCCGGACAGCAGGGTCAGATACGCAGTATTTT.

This chain connects TRBV19 to TRBJ1-2; TRBD1 matches 9 bases. Germline values: CDR1 LNHDA, CDR2 SQIVND (reference sequence). This CDR3 contains 13 residues. After removal of 4 bases from V and 4 bases from J, the junction contained 1 base not matched to a gene. The DNA for the CDR3 is TGTGCCAGTAGTAGGGACAGGGCCTATGGCTACACCTTC. Its protein product is CASSRDRAYGYTF. The full variable domain, with the rest looked up from reference TRBV19 and TRBJ1-2, is DGGITQSPKYLFRKEGQNVTLSCEQNLNHDAMYWYRQDPGQGLRLIYYSQIVNDFQKGDIAEGYSVSREKKESFPLTVTSAQKNPTAFYLCASSRDRAYGYTFGSGTRLTVV.

The V and J genes are TRBV11-3 and TRBJ1-3; D gene uncertain. Germline lookup yields CDR1 SGHNT and CDR2 YENEEA. Trimming cost V 0 bases and J 0 bases, with 9 bases left between them. CDR3 length: 16 residues. CDR3 nucleotide sequence: TGTGCCAGCAGCTTAGACCCGGTTATCTCTGGAAACACCATATATTTT. It specifies CASSLDPVISGNTIYF.

The rearrangement links TRBV10-3 to TRBJ2-5, with a tentative D call TRBD2 (5 bases). From germline, CDR1 is ENHRY and CDR2 SYGVKD. This CDR3 comprises 16 residues. The ends were cut back, 3 bases at V and 1 base at J, with 15 bases in the middle. The CDR3 nucleotides read TGTGCCATCAGTGATGGCAGGCAGCGGTCCCAAGAGACCCAGTACTTC. This codes for CAISDGRQRSQETQYF.

The V gene is TRBV19, the J gene TRBJ2-5; the D gene is possibly TRBD2 (5 bases). The germline V gene has CDR1 LNHDA and CDR2 SQIVND (reference sequence). V was pared by 8 bases and J by 7 bases, with 17 bases between. The CDR3 totals 13 residues. The CDR3 DNA follows: TGTGCCAGTGGTTCGGGGTTCGTGGGGACCCAGTACTTC. It codes for CASGSGFVGTQYF.

The chain uses TRBV7-2 and TRBJ2-2; 10 nucleotides line up with TRBD2. Trimming cost V 8 bases and J 4 bases; bases outside gene matches: 7. This CDR3 contains 15 residues. Germline V gene sequence: CDR1 SGHTA, CDR2 FQGNSA. The DNA of the CDR3 is TGTGCCAGCCGAGGGAGCGGGGGGGCCACCGGGGAGCTGTTTTTT. It yields the protein CASRGSGGATGELFF. Full variable domain (outside the CDR3, taken from reference TRBV7-2 and TRBJ2-2): GAGVSQSPSNKVTEKGKDVELRCDPISGHTALYWYRQSLGQGLEFLIYFQGNSAPDKSGLPSDRFSAERTGGSVSTLTIQRTQQEDSAVYLCASRGSGGATGELFFGEGSRLTVL.

The rearrangement joins TRBV6-5 to TRBJ2-7, with 7 positions matching TRBD2. With V trimmed by 2 bases and J by 0 bases, 7 bases remained unmatched. CDR3 length equals 16 residues. Germline V gives CDR1 MNHEY, CDR2 SVGAGI. CDR3 residues: CASSYSLRESSYEQYF. The CDR3 DNA sequence: TGTGCCAGCAGTTACAGCCTGCGGGAGAGCTCCTACGAGCAGTACTTC.

The J gene is TRBJ2-5, the V gene TRBV30; possible D gene TRBD2, 6 bases. CDR1 GTSNPN and CDR2 SVGIG come from the germline V gene (reference sequence). The V end lost 5 bases, the J end lost 2 bases, and 12 bases lay between the germline ends. CDR3 length: 13 residues. This CDR3 reads CAWSTGLQETQYF. The DNA for the CDR3 is TGTGCCTGGTCAACAGGACTACAAGAGACCCAGTACTTC.

The chain uses TRBV5-6 and TRBJ2-3; 11 bases align to TRBD2. The germline V gene has CDR1 SGHDT and CDR2 YYEEEE. CDR3 size: 16 residues. The J segment lost 4 bases and the V segment lost 2 bases, leaving 6 bases of the junction unmatched. DNA of the CDR3: TGTGCCAGCAGCTTTTCTAGCGGGAGGAGTTCAGATACGCAGTATTTT. It translates to CASSFSSGRSSDTQYF.

The chain has TRBV6-1 and TRBJ1-1; the D is unclear. CDR3 length: 13 amino acids. V shed 2 bases and J shed 8 bases, with 12 bases lying between them. From germline, CDR1 is MNHNS and CDR2 SASEGT. The DNA of the CDR3 is TGTGCCAGCAGTGAACCCGCAGGAACAGAAGCTTTCTTT. Encoded protein: CASSEPAGTEAFF.